This T cell receptor (beta chain) derives from a study of cytomegalovirus exposure and HLA in healthy donors. Overall study findings and caveats: Most observed TCR sequences were rare, whereas some public TCRs were detected in many donors.

A multiplex PCR was run with 60 Vbeta primers and 13 Jbeta primers. The assay was immunoSEQ multiplex PCR, and TCRdb's table has in-frame clones only and misses some. Seen here are some 92,000 clones, about 80% observed once, and the top ten hold 9.5% to 13%. As regards this clone: The antigen is unknown.

The V gene lost 4 bases and the J gene lost 2 bases, with 12 bases spanning the gap. CDR1 SGHAT and CDR2 FQNNGV come from the germline V gene. The CDR3 has 14 residues. The specimen sequenced was PBMCs. The TCR originated in a man between 18 and 35 years old in good health and CMV-seropositive. The chain links TRBV11-2 to TRBJ2-7; TRBD1 is a possible D gene (5 bases). The CDR3 loop reads CASSSNRKPYEQYF. In DNA, the CDR3 is TGTGCCAGCAGCTCGAACAGGAAGCCCTACGAGCAGTACTTC.